These T cell receptor beta chains were read from a single sample in a study of T cell responses to AZD1222 COVID-19 vaccine. Libraries were prepared by immunoSEQ multiplex PCR; TCRdb keeps only in-frame clonotypes and omits some of them. The table records around 140,000 clones, roughly 89% of them present only once. The material sequenced was peripheral blood, taken on day 0 of AZD1222 vaccination. All receptors come from an adult in good health. The CDR3 runs from the conserved cysteine through the conserved F or W. The D gene is left open where the match is weak. The size field is filled for only some rows; it gives once, few, many or a size class.

abundance: -
j_gene: TRBJ2-7
v_gene: TRBV28
d_gene: -
CDR3aa: CASSLEGNAYEQYF
CDR3nt: TGTGCCAGCAGTTTGGAGGGGAATGCCTACGAGCAGTACTTC

abundance: -
j_gene: TRBJ2-7
v_gene: TRBV27
d_gene: TRBD2
CDR3aa: CASSRTSGRYYEQYF
CDR3nt: TGTGCCAGCAGTCGAACTAGCGGACGGTATTACGAGCAGTACTTC

abundance: -
j_gene: TRBJ2-4
v_gene: TRBV3-1/TRBV3-2
d_gene: TRBD2
CDR3aa: CASSLRGTKNIQYF
CDR3nt: TGTGCCAGCAGCCTGCGGGGGACCAAAAACATTCAGTACTTC

abundance: -
j_gene: TRBJ1-5
v_gene: TRBV3-1/TRBV3-2
d_gene: -
CDR3aa: CASSQAKAGTQPQHF
CDR3nt: TGTGCCAGCAGCCAAGCGAAGGCAGGCACTCAGCCCCAGCATTTT

abundance: -
j_gene: TRBJ1-5
v_gene: TRBV7-8
d_gene: -
CDR3aa: CASSLSSEWNQPQHF
CDR3nt: TGTGCCAGCAGCTTAAGCTCGGAGTGGAATCAGCCCCAGCATTTT

abundance: -
j_gene: TRBJ1-5
v_gene: TRBV7-8
d_gene: -
CDR3aa: CASSGRDLSWSQPQHF
CDR3nt: TGTGCCAGCAGCGGACGAGATCTATCATGGTCGCAGCCCCAGCATTTT

abundance: few
j_gene: TRBJ2-7
v_gene: TRBV7-8
d_gene: TRBD2
CDR3aa: CASSLTSGGGEQYF
CDR3nt: TGTGCCAGCAGCTTAACCAGCGGGGGTGGGGAGCAGTACTTC

abundance: -
j_gene: TRBJ2-7
v_gene: TRBV15
d_gene: TRBD1
CDR3aa: CATSRGQGNTYEQYF
CDR3nt: TGTGCCACCAGCCGTGGACAGGGGAATACCTACGAGCAGTACTTC

abundance: -
j_gene: TRBJ1-2
v_gene: TRBV7-9
d_gene: -
CDR3aa: CASSLDVRGYTF
CDR3nt: TGTGCCAGCAGCTTAGACGTTCGTGGCTACACCTTC

abundance: once
j_gene: TRBJ2-5
v_gene: TRBV5-6
d_gene: -
CDR3aa: CASSSGPSETQYF
CDR3nt: TGTGCCAGCAGCTCGGGACCCTCGGAGACCCAGTACTTC

abundance: -
j_gene: TRBJ2-1
v_gene: TRBV18
d_gene: -
CDR3aa: CASSPRQVYNEQFF
CDR3nt: TGTGCCAGCTCACCAAGACAGGTCTACAATGAGCAGTTCTTC

abundance: -
j_gene: TRBJ1-1
v_gene: TRBV5-1
d_gene: -
CDR3aa: CASSPPGFGQIEAFF
CDR3nt: TGCGCCAGCAGCCCCCCGGGCTTCGGACAGATTGAAGCTTTCTTT

abundance: -
j_gene: TRBJ2-5
v_gene: TRBV4-1
d_gene: TRBD2
CDR3aa: CASSQGSGGGETQYF
CDR3nt: TGCGCCAGCAGCCAAGGTAGCGGGGGAGGAGAGACCCAGTACTTC

abundance: -
j_gene: TRBJ1-3
v_gene: TRBV6-1
d_gene: -
CDR3aa: CASSAPLGGAGGNTIYF
CDR3nt: TGTGCCAGCAGTGCGCCCCTTGGGGGGGCCGGTGGAAACACCATATATTTT

abundance: -
j_gene: TRBJ2-1
v_gene: TRBV6-5
d_gene: -
CDR3aa: CASSATSMSYNEQFF
CDR3nt: TGTGCCAGCAGCGCCACTAGTATGTCCTACAATGAGCAGTTCTTC

abundance: -
j_gene: TRBJ2-7
v_gene: TRBV5-1
d_gene: -
CDR3aa: CASSPGIREPEYEQYF
CDR3nt: TGCGCCAGCAGCCCAGGGATCCGGGAGCCCGAATACGAGCAGTACTTC

abundance: -
j_gene: TRBJ2-7
v_gene: TRBV19
d_gene: -
CDR3aa: CASSIPGGRVNEQYF
CDR3nt: TGTGCCAGTAGTATTCCCGGCGGCAGGGTGAATGAGCAGTACTTC

abundance: -
j_gene: TRBJ2-2
v_gene: TRBV5-1
d_gene: -
CDR3aa: CASSAGHTNTGELFF
CDR3nt: TGCGCCAGCAGCGCCGGACACACGAACACCGGGGAGCTGTTTTTT

abundance: -
j_gene: TRBJ2-1
v_gene: TRBV29-1
d_gene: TRBD1
CDR3aa: CSVDDRGPYNEQFF
CDR3nt: TGCAGCGTTGACGACAGGGGACCCTACAATGAGCAGTTCTTC

abundance: -
j_gene: TRBJ2-3
v_gene: TRBV10-3
d_gene: -
CDR3aa: CAISETPGHQSTDTQYF
CDR3nt: TGTGCCATCAGTGAGACACCGGGACACCAAAGCACAGATACGCAGTATTTT

abundance: -
j_gene: TRBJ1-1
v_gene: TRBV4-1
d_gene: -
CDR3aa: CASSWGEVMGTEAFF
CDR3nt: TGCGCCAGCAGTTGGGGGGAAGTCATGGGGACTGAAGCTTTCTTT

abundance: few
j_gene: TRBJ1-5
v_gene: TRBV28
d_gene: -
CDR3aa: CASSPLLVNQPQHF
CDR3nt: TGTGCCAGCAGTCCCTTACTCGTTAATCAGCCCCAGCATTTT

abundance: -
j_gene: TRBJ2-7
v_gene: TRBV19
d_gene: -
CDR3aa: CASSMGVAYEQYF
CDR3nt: TGTGCCAGTAGTATGGGGGTTGCCTACGAGCAGTACTTC

abundance: -
j_gene: TRBJ2-1
v_gene: TRBV9
d_gene: -
CDR3aa: CASSVTGSSYNEQFF
CDR3nt: TGTGCCAGCAGCGTTACGGGTAGCTCCTACAATGAGCAGTTCTTC

abundance: -
j_gene: TRBJ2-7
v_gene: TRBV2
d_gene: -
CDR3aa: CASRVRAEQYF
CDR3nt: TGTGCCAGCAGGGTGAGGGCCGAGCAGTACTTC

abundance: once
j_gene: TRBJ1-2
v_gene: TRBV7-8
d_gene: -
CDR3aa: CASSPAPGNNYGYTF
CDR3nt: TGTGCCAGCAGCCCCGCCCCCGGGAATAACTATGGCTACACCTTC

abundance: -
j_gene: TRBJ1-4
v_gene: TRBV27
d_gene: -
CDR3aa: CASSKRDFEKLFF
CDR3nt: TGTGCCAGCAGTAAACGGGACTTTGAAAAACTGTTTTTT

abundance: few
j_gene: TRBJ2-3
v_gene: TRBV7-2
d_gene: -
CDR3aa: CASSLAELDTQYF
CDR3nt: TGTGCCAGCAGCTTAGCCGAGTTAGATACGCAGTATTTT

abundance: -
j_gene: TRBJ1-4
v_gene: TRBV2
d_gene: TRBD1
CDR3aa: CASSEAPLTGGGKLFF
CDR3nt: TGTGCCAGCAGTGAAGCGCCATTGACAGGGGGAGGGAAACTGTTTTTT

abundance: -
j_gene: TRBJ1-5
v_gene: TRBV28
d_gene: -
CDR3aa: CASSLGSGNQPQHF
CDR3nt: TGTGCCAGCAGTTTAGGCAGTGGCAATCAGCCCCAGCATTTT

abundance: -
j_gene: TRBJ2-1
v_gene: TRBV27
d_gene: -
CDR3aa: CASRWVNEQFF
CDR3nt: TGTGCCAGTCGCTGGGTGAATGAGCAGTTCTTC

abundance: -
j_gene: TRBJ1-5
v_gene: TRBV10-3
d_gene: -
CDR3aa: CAISEGHSNQPQHF
CDR3nt: TGTGCCATCAGTGAGGGTCATAGCAATCAGCCCCAGCATTTT

abundance: -
j_gene: TRBJ2-7
v_gene: TRBV5-4
d_gene: -
CDR3aa: CASSSPGSNSNYEQYF
CDR3nt: TGTGCCAGCAGCTCGCCCGGGTCCAACTCTAACTACGAGCAGTACTTC

abundance: -
j_gene: TRBJ1-2
v_gene: TRBV19
d_gene: -
CDR3aa: CASNGQNYGYTF
CDR3nt: TGTGCCAGTAATGGACAGAACTATGGCTACACCTTC

abundance: once
j_gene: TRBJ1-2
v_gene: TRBV28
d_gene: -
CDR3aa: CASTSRGWDGYTF
CDR3nt: TGTGCCAGCACCTCTAGGGGTTGGGATGGCTACACCTTC

abundance: -
j_gene: TRBJ1-2
v_gene: TRBV12-3/TRBV12-4
d_gene: -
CDR3aa: CASRITGFYGYTF
CDR3nt: TGTGCCAGCAGGATTACAGGGTTTTATGGCTACACCTTC

abundance: -
j_gene: TRBJ2-2
v_gene: TRBV3-1/TRBV3-2
d_gene: -
CDR3aa: CASTTHLTGRVTGELFF
CDR3nt: TGTGCCAGCACGACCCATCTTACAGGGAGAGTTACCGGGGAGCTGTTTTTT

abundance: -
j_gene: TRBJ2-5
v_gene: TRBV18
d_gene: TRBD2
CDR3aa: CASSPPRVAGGQETQYF
CDR3nt: TGTGCCAGCTCACCACCACGAGTAGCGGGGGGCCAAGAGACCCAGTACTTC

abundance: once
j_gene: TRBJ1-1
v_gene: TRBV2
d_gene: -
CDR3aa: CASSLRAQAFF
CDR3nt: TGTGCCAGCAGCCTCAGGGCTCAGGCTTTCTTT

abundance: once
j_gene: TRBJ2-1
v_gene: TRBV5-1
d_gene: -
CDR3aa: CASRTGTTLNFYNEQFF
CDR3nt: TGCGCCAGCAGAACCGGGACAACCTTGAACTTCTACAATGAGCAGTTCTTC

abundance: -
j_gene: TRBJ2-7
v_gene: TRBV11-2
d_gene: -
CDR3aa: CASSFPGSFYEQYF
CDR3nt: TGTGCCAGCAGCTTCCCTGGCAGTTTCTACGAGCAGTACTTC

abundance: -
j_gene: TRBJ2-7
v_gene: TRBV19
d_gene: -
CDR3aa: CASRQNRDYYEQYF
CDR3nt: TGTGCCAGTAGACAAAACAGGGATTACTACGAGCAGTACTTC

abundance: -
j_gene: TRBJ1-2
v_gene: TRBV15
d_gene: -
CDR3aa: CATSRDSGRPANYGYTF
CDR3nt: TGTGCCACCAGCAGAGATTCCGGGAGGCCAGCTAACTATGGCTACACCTTC

abundance: once
j_gene: TRBJ1-1
v_gene: TRBV9
d_gene: -
CDR3aa: CASSPFPNTEAFF
CDR3nt: TGTGCCAGCAGCCCTTTCCCGAACACTGAAGCTTTCTTT

abundance: -
j_gene: TRBJ2-2
v_gene: TRBV7-8
d_gene: -
CDR3aa: CASKQTELTGELFF
CDR3nt: TGTGCCAGCAAACAGACAGAACTAACCGGGGAGCTGTTTTTT

abundance: -
j_gene: TRBJ2-7
v_gene: TRBV15
d_gene: TRBD2
CDR3aa: CATSRSGGRDEQYF
CDR3nt: TGTGCCACCAGCAGGTCCGGGGGGAGGGACGAGCAGTACTTC

abundance: -
j_gene: TRBJ1-2
v_gene: TRBV3-1/TRBV3-2
d_gene: -
CDR3aa: CASSQDRFFGYTF
CDR3nt: TGTGCCAGCAGCCAAGATCGGTTCTTTGGCTACACCTTC

abundance: once
j_gene: TRBJ2-2
v_gene: TRBV7-7
d_gene: -
CDR3aa: CASSLAGTNTGELFF
CDR3nt: TGTGCTAGCAGCTTAGCCGGGACAAACACCGGGGAGCTGTTTTTT

abundance: once
j_gene: TRBJ2-2
v_gene: TRBV13
d_gene: -
CDR3aa: CASSLRRTGELFF
CDR3nt: TGTGCCAGCAGCTTACGTCGCACCGGGGAGCTGTTTTTT

abundance: -
j_gene: TRBJ1-3
v_gene: TRBV27
d_gene: TRBD1
CDR3aa: CASSSRQGASGNTIYF
CDR3nt: TGTGCCAGCAGTTCCCGACAGGGGGCATCGGGAAACACCATATATTTT

abundance: -
j_gene: TRBJ2-3
v_gene: TRBV28
d_gene: -
CDR3aa: CASSLVGTDTQYF
CDR3nt: TGTGCCAGCAGTTTAGTGGGCACAGATACGCAGTATTTT

abundance: -
j_gene: TRBJ1-3
v_gene: TRBV20-1
d_gene: -
CDR3aa: CSASPATDTRNTIYF
CDR3nt: TGCAGTGCTAGTCCTGCGACAGATACAAGAAACACCATATATTTT

abundance: -
j_gene: TRBJ1-1
v_gene: TRBV18
d_gene: TRBD1
CDR3aa: CASSPDPGQGDTEAFF
CDR3nt: TGTGCCAGCTCTCCGGATCCGGGACAGGGGGACACTGAAGCTTTCTTT